This TCR beta chain was captured in a study of identifying expanded T cells in peripheral blood. TCRdb keeps only in-frame clones here, not all; method: immunoSEQ multiplex PCR. The table includes around 81,000 clones, 85% detected once. Study results and limitations: Across healthy donors, higher total template counts meant significantly greater approximately 2-week count variance.

A remark on this clone: As yet, its antigen is unknown.

Trimming removed 7 bases from V and 0 bases from J, with 12 bases in between. In germline, CDR1 is SGHVS, CDR2 FNYEAQ. This CDR3 region has 15 residues. Collection occurred without any documented infections or immune events in donors. This receptor was taken from a person aged 18 to 75 in good health. Sequenced material: blood. This chain joins TRBV7-6 and TRBJ2-2, with D unclear. CDR3 sequence: CASKGPGANTGELFF. CDR3 DNA sequence: TGTGCCAGCAAAGGGCCGGGCGCGAACACCGGGGAGCTGTTTTTT.